This note documents a single T cell receptor (beta chain) sequence. Antigen unknown. This specimen comes from a study of beta chain features in type 1 diabetes. Background on the study: Age, gender and cell yields were alike across patients and healthy donors. Overall study results and limits: Moderate yet significant TCRB CDR3 shortening was seen in Type 1 diabetes patients in all four CD4+ subsets. The naive, central memory and Treg TCRB repertoires looked more alike in patients than they did in healthy donors. Sequencing from cDNA could over-represent high-TCR-expressing cells.

Looked up from germline, CDR1 is SGHTA and CDR2 is FQGNSA. V lost 5 bases and J lost 8, with 19 bases in between. The CDR3 length is 14 residues. Expressed TCRB transcripts were sequenced after all isolated RNA was converted to cDNA. Profiled with immunoSEQ multiplex PCR; TCRdb holds only in-frame clones, not every one. Of a few hundred thousand clones listed, around 9.9% are singletons. By way of CD45RO/CCR7/CD25/CD127/CD95/CD27, the CD4+ regulatory, stem cell-like memory, central memory and naive cells were sorted. The sample comprised naive CD4+ T cells from blood. The chain uses TRBV7-2 and TRBJ2-7; possibly TRBD1 for D (6 bases). This sequence was found in a man aged 25-45 years with type 1 diabetes. The CDR3 DNA is TGTGCCAGCAGCCCCGGACAGTTGTCTTTACAGCAGTACTTC. This codes for CASSPGQLSLQQYF.